This TCR beta chain came from a study of blood T cell repertoires in COVID-19. Study in general: The United States, Italy and Spain provided the acute and convalescent COVID-19 samples.

Original processing notes: Reference gene primer amplification gave estimated nucleated cell counts. TCRdb's table, derived via immunoSEQ multiplex PCR, lists solely in-frame clones and lacks some. That table supplies the V and J calls and clone size; D and trimming were determined from the DNA. The data hold over 150,000 clones, with about four fifths observed a single time. After removal of 4 bases from V and 4 bases from J, the junction contained 14 bases not matched to a gene. CDR1 and CDR2 from the germline V gene are SGHKS and YYEKEE (reference sequence). This CDR3 comprises 17 residues. This chain uses TRBV5-5 with TRBJ1-1, with 9 bases lining up with TRBD1. This TCR was sampled from a woman aged 80 or over with active or convalescent COVID-19. The specimen sequenced was peripheral blood. The CDR3 region is CASSTYIRQGVGTEAFF. The CDR3, as DNA: TGTGCCAGCAGCACATACATTAGACAGGGGGTTGGCACTGAAGCTTTCTTT.